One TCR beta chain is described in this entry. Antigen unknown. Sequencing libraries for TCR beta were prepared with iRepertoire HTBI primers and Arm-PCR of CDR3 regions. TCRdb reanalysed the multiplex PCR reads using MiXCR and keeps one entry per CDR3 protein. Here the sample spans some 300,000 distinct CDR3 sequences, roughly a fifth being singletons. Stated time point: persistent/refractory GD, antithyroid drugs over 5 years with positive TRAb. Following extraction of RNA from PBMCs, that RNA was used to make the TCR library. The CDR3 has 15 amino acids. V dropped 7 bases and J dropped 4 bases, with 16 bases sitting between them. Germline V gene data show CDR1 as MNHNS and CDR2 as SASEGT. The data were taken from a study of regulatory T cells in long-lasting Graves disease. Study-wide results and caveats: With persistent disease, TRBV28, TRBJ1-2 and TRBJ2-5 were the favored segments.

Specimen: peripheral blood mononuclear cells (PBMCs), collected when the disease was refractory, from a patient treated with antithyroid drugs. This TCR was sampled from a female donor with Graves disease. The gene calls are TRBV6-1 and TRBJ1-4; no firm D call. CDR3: CASIPELRNNEKLFF. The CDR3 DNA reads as TGTGCCAGCATACCGGAACTGCGGAATAATGAAAAACTGTTTTTT.